The 19 T cell receptor beta chains presented below share a single source sample, sequenced in a study of cytomegalovirus exposure and HLA in healthy donors. The PCR was carried out with 60 Vbeta primers and 13 Jbeta primers. Data came from immunoSEQ multiplex PCR; TCRdb stores just in-frame clones and leaves some out. This table lists 45,000 to 60,000 clones. The sequenced material came from PBMCs. All receptors come from a male donor in good health and CMV-seronegative.

The rearrangement links TRBV7-2 to TRBJ1-5, with D perhaps TRBD1 (5 bases). V was pared by 1 base and J by 2 bases, with 9 bases between. Germline CDR1 reads SGHTA; CDR2 reads FQGNSA. The CDR3 extends over 15 amino acids. CDR3 in amino acids: CASSLEGFRNQPQHF. The CDR3 DNA reads TGTGCCAGCAGCTTAGAGGGGTTTCGCAATCAGCCCCAGCATTTT.

The rearrangement links TRBV7-3 to TRBJ2-7, with D possibly TRBD1 on 6 matching bases. The CDR3 spans 13 residues. The germline V and J ends were trimmed by 5 bases and 8 bases, with 16 bases remaining between them. CDR1 is SGHTA, CDR2 FQGTGA, per germline. The CDR3 DNA is TGTGCCAGCAGCGATCCGGGACATACGAAGCAGTACTTC. The encoded protein is CASSDPGHTKQYF. The whole variable domain, remainder taken from reference TRBV7-3 and TRBJ2-7, is GAGVSQTPSNKVTEKGKYVELRCDPISGHTALYWYRQSLGQGPEFLIYFQGTGAADDSGLPNDRFFAVRPEGSVSTLKIQRTERGDSAVYLCASSDPGHTKQYFGPGTRLTVT.

The chain carries TRBV28 and TRBJ2-7; 10 bases fit TRBD1. The V gene's germline CDR1 is MDHEN and CDR2 SYDVKM. V trimming: 7 bases; J trimming: 5 bases; junction bases outside the gene matches: 11. There are 15 residues in the CDR3. The chain's CDR3 is CASTRSAGTGDEQYF. CDR3 nucleotide sequence: TGTGCCAGCACCAGATCCGCCGGGACAGGGGACGAGCAGTACTTC.

The chain has TRBV5-1 and TRBJ2-5; D uncertain. CDR3 length: 14 residues. Trimming shortened V by 2 bases and J by 1 base, and 9 bases separated the two germline ends. Looked up from germline, CDR1 is SGHRS and CDR2 is YFSETQ. CDR3 sequence reads: CASSFNSFQETQYF. CDR3 DNA sequence: TGCGCCAGCAGCTTCAACAGTTTCCAAGAGACCCAGTACTTC.

The chain uses TRBV18 and TRBJ2-1, with TRBD2 identical over 13 bases. After removal of 2 bases from V and 8 bases from J, the junction contained 12 bases not matched to a gene. Germline values: CDR1 KGHSH, CDR2 LQKENI. The CDR3 spans 18 residues. CDR3 sequence reads: CASSPNGPLAGGPHEQFF. The CDR3 DNA is TGTGCCAGCTCACCAAACGGCCCACTAGCGGGGGGGCCCCATGAGCAGTTCTTC.

This sequence joins TRBV9 and TRBJ1-1; maybe TRBD1 (6 bases). CDR3 size: 14 residues. Trimming took 4 bases from V and 3 from J, leaving 13 bases between them. In germline, CDR1 is SGDLS, CDR2 YYNGEE. This CDR3 reads CASSLTGRDTEAFF. For the CDR3, the DNA is TGTGCCAGCAGCCTAACAGGGAGGGACACTGAAGCTTTCTTT.

The CDR3 sequence: CASSDSEGSSPLHF. The DNA of the CDR3 is TGTGCCAGCAGTGACTCGGAGGGGAGCTCACCCCTCCACTTT. The V call is TRBV6-4, the J call TRBJ1-6, with D tentatively TRBD1 (5 bases). Germline loops: CDR1 MRHNA, CDR2 SNTAGT. CDR3 size: 14 residues. V lost 0 bases, J lost 10 bases, and 10 bases lay in between.

The chain uses TRBV7-8 and TRBJ2-2; weak D call: TRBD1 (5 bases). V was clipped by 3 bases and J by 4 bases, with 12 bases between them. The V gene's germline CDR1 is SGHVS and CDR2 FQNEAQ. The CDR3 contains 15 residues. The CDR3 spells CASSFRDRSTGELFF. CDR3 coding DNA: TGTGCCAGCAGCTTCAGGGATAGAAGCACCGGGGAGCTGTTTTTT.

The rearrangement joins TRBV29-1 to TRBJ1-2; D is possibly TRBD1 (5 bases). V shed 4 bases and J shed 14 bases, with 20 bases lying between them. Germline CDR1 reads SQVTM; CDR2 reads ANQGSEA. The CDR3 contains 12 residues. CDR3 DNA: TGCAGCGTTGCGATTAATAGGGACTCTAGAACCTTC. Translating gives CSVAINRDSRTF. The whole variable domain, remainder taken from reference TRBV29-1 and TRBJ1-2, is SAVISQKPSRDICQRGTSLTIQCQVDSQVTMMFWYRQQPGQSLTLIATANQGSEATYESGFVIDKFPISRPNLTFSTLTVSNMSPEDSSIYLCSVAINRDSRTFGSGTRLTVV.

The chain joins TRBV25-1 to TRBJ2-5; D gene unclear. The V gene's germline CDR1 is MGHDK and CDR2 SYGVNS. The CDR3 totals 15 residues. V was cut by 6 bases and J by 4 bases, with 18 bases left in between. DNA of the CDR3: TGTGCCAGCAGCCCACTATACGACCAAAGAGAGACCCAGTACTTC. It yields the protein CASSPLYDQRETQYF.

V usage is TRBV4-2 and J usage is TRBJ2-1; tentatively, D is TRBD1 (5 bases). Between the trimmed V and J ends, which lost 0 bases and 6 bases, there was a span of 12 bases. Germline V gene data show CDR1 as LGHNA and CDR2 as YNFKEQ. This CDR3 is built from 15 residues. Written as DNA, the CDR3 is TGTGCCAGCAGCCAAGATTGGGGCAGGGTCAATGAGCAGTTCTTC. Protein sequence: CASSQDWGRVNEQFF.

The V call is TRBV5-1, the J call TRBJ2-5; 7 positions match TRBD2. Trimming at V came to 4 bases and at J to 5 bases, leaving 11 bases not matched to a gene. Germline CDR1 SGHRS, CDR2 YFSETQ. The CDR3 runs 15 residues. The CDR3 spells CASSRTGTTYETQYF. The CDR3 nucleotides read TGCGCCAGCAGCAGAACCGGGACTACCTATGAGACCCAGTACTTC.

This rearrangement joins TRBV14 to TRBJ2-7; TRBD1 matches 8 bases. Unmatched junction bases numbered 2, after V lost 4 bases and J lost 0 bases. Germline values: CDR1 SGHDN, CDR2 FVKESK. CDR3 size: 14 residues. DNA of the CDR3: TGTGCCAGCAGCCGGGACAGGAGCTCCTACGAGCAGTACTTC. Protein: CASSRDRSSYEQYF.

The chain combines TRBV6-6 with TRBJ1-1, with D unresolved. Deletions cut 7 bases from V and 2 bases from J, with 8 bases between. The germline gives CDR1 MNHNY, CDR2 SVGAGI (reference sequence). This CDR3 is built from 12 residues. The CDR3 protein is CASIRGNTEAFF. As DNA, the CDR3 is TGTGCCAGCATCCGGGGAAACACTGAAGCTTTCTTT.

The V call is TRBV4-1, the J call TRBJ2-6, with TRBD1 matching over 7 bases. The CDR3 loop spans 17 amino acids. The V gene end was trimmed by 5 bases and the J gene end by 0 bases; junction bases not matched to a gene: 7. CDR1 is MGHRA, CDR2 YSYEKL, per germline. The CDR3 DNA reads as TGCGCCAGCAGCTTCCGGACAGGAAGCTCTGGGGCCAACGTCCTGACTTTC. Protein: CASSFRTGSSGANVLTF.

The chain is built from TRBV27 and TRBJ2-2, with 7 bases that match TRBD1. The germline V gene encodes CDR1 MNHEY and CDR2 SMNVEV (reference sequence). The CDR3 has 17 amino acids. V lost 4 bases, J lost 0 bases, and 8 bases stayed unmatched. CDR3 region: CASSYTGDIANTGELFF. CDR3 DNA sequence: TGTGCCAGCAGTTATACAGGGGATATCGCGAACACCGGGGAGCTGTTTTTT.

This sequence joins TRBV6-5 and TRBJ2-1; D is perhaps TRBD2 (7 bases). Germline CDR1 reads MNHEY; CDR2 reads SVGAGI. The CDR3 totals 13 residues. V lost 8 bases to trimming and J lost 4 bases, with 12 bases between them. CDR3 bases: TGTGCCAGCTCGGGGGGCCGATACAATGAGCAGTTCTTC. It is translated as CASSGGRYNEQFF.

Details on this clone: Compared with germline, one end of the junction differs, possibly owing to a read error. The V and J genes are TRBV7-7 and TRBJ2-5, with D perhaps matching TRBD2 (7 bases). The CDR3 is made up of 13 amino acids. CDR1 SSHAT and CDR2 FNYEAQ come from the germline V gene (reference sequence). The CDR3 spells CASSLGGPQAQYF. DNA for the CDR3: TGTGCTAGCAGCTTGGGGGGGCCCCAGGCCCAGTACTTC.

CDR3 nucleotide sequence: TGCGCCAGCAGCTTGTCGGGACAGGGGTTTTCCTACGAGCAGTACTTC. It specifies CASSLSGQGFSYEQYF. The chain links TRBV5-1 to TRBJ2-7, with TRBD1 matching over 10 bases. Germline-derived CDR1 and CDR2 are SGHRS and YFSETQ. This CDR3 comprises 16 residues. Losses at the gene ends were 1 base for V and 1 base for J; bases not matched to a gene: 5.